Listed below are T cell receptor beta chains from one sample, sequenced in a study of Graves' ophthalmopathy and Graves' hyperthyroidism. TCRdb redid the calling of the multiplex PCR reads with MiXCR, one entry per CDR3 protein. The sample lists under 250,000 distinct CDR3 sequences, just under 30% occurring once. The specimen sequenced was peripheral blood. These receptors originate from a man aged 45 to 65 with Graves' ophthalmopathy. The CDR3 runs from the conserved cysteine through the conserved F or W. A D gene is named only where the DNA matches it firmly. Some rows mark clone size as missing; the rest say once, few, many or name a class of expanded clone.

CDR3 protein | CDR3 DNA | J gene | V gene | D gene | clone size
CASSEGTPVSGEAFF | TGTGCCAGCAGTGAAGGGACTCCCGTGAGCGGTGAAGCTTTCTTT | TRBJ1-1 | TRBV6-1 | NA | many
CASSRQTYEQYF | TGTGCCAGCAGCCGACAGACGTACGAGCAGTACTTC | TRBJ2-7 | TRBV6-5 | NA | many
CASSYDSQGYGYTF | TGTGCCAGCAGTTACGATTCCCAGGGCTATGGCTACACCTTC | TRBJ1-2 | TRBV6-5 | NA | once
CASSTGILTLEAFF | TGTGCCAGCAGCACCGGGATCCTCACCCTTGAAGCTTTCTTT | TRBJ1-1 | TRBV28 | NA | many
CASSYPPTGNTGELFF | TGTGCCAGCAGTTACCCACCGACAGGGAACACCGGGGAGCTGTTTTTT | TRBJ2-2 | TRBV6-2/TRBV6-3 | NA | many
CASSKGPVGDTGELFF | TGCGCCAGCAGCAAAGGACCCGTGGGGGACACCGGGGAGCTGTTTTTT | TRBJ2-2 | TRBV5-1 | NA | many
CASTQGGGPYEQYF | TGTGCCAGCACCCAGGGGGGGGGGCCTTACGAGCAGTACTTC | TRBJ2-7 | TRBV12-3/TRBV12-4 | NA | many
CSVEGTITSQETQYF | TGCAGCGTTGAAGGGACAATAACATCCCAAGAGACCCAGTACTTC | TRBJ2-5 | TRBV29-1 | NA | many
CASRGQIKAGELFF | TGTGCCAGCAGGGGACAGATTAAGGCCGGGGAGCTGTTTTTT | TRBJ2-2 | TRBV28 | TRBD1 | many
CASGRSGEYEQYF | TGCGCCAGCGGGAGGAGCGGAGAATACGAGCAGTACTTC | TRBJ2-7 | TRBV5-1 | NA | many
CASTVGGAKLEQYF | TGTGCCAGCACCGTAGGAGGGGCAAAGCTCGAGCAGTACTTC | TRBJ2-7 | TRBV6-2/TRBV6-3 | NA | many
CATSDDTSNTGELFF | TGTGCCACCAGTGATGACACTTCGAACACCGGGGAGCTGTTTTTT | TRBJ2-2 | TRBV24-1 | NA | many
CASSLTGTGDTQYF | TGTGCCAGCAGTTTAACGGGAACGGGGGATACGCAGTATTTT | TRBJ2-3 | TRBV2 | NA | NA
CSVLRGTYEQYF | TGCAGCGTTCTCAGGGGGACCTACGAGCAGTACTTC | TRBJ2-7 | TRBV29-1 | TRBD1 | many